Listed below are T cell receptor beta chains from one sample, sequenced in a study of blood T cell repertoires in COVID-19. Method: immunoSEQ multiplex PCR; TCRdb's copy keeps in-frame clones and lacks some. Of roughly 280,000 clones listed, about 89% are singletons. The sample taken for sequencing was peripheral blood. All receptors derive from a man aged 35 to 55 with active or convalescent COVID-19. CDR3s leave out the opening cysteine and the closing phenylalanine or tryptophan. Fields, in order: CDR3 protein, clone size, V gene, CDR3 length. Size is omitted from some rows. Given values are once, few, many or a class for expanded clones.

cdr3_aa: ASSTQASGNTIY; clone_size: once; v_call: TRBV2; cdr3_length: 12
cdr3_aa: ADQAGGCGEQY; clone_size: once; v_call: TRBV23-1; cdr3_length: 11
cdr3_aa: ASSFNTPNTGELF; clone_size: .; v_call: TRBV11-2; cdr3_length: 13
cdr3_aa: ASSLTHPDSAYGYT; clone_size: few; v_call: TRBV5-4; cdr3_length: 14
cdr3_aa: AWSVSQRELNEQF; clone_size: .; v_call: TRBV30; cdr3_length: 13
cdr3_aa: AWSRGGGNTGELF; clone_size: .; v_call: TRBV30; cdr3_length: 13
cdr3_aa: ACGTGGANGNQPQH; clone_size: .; v_call: TRBV19; cdr3_length: 14
cdr3_aa: ASSQPSGENEQF; clone_size: .; v_call: TRBV4-2; cdr3_length: 12
cdr3_aa: ASSDVGQGSIAKNIQY; clone_size: .; v_call: TRBV2; cdr3_length: 16
cdr3_aa: ASSRKVGGSYEQY; clone_size: .; v_call: TRBV3-1/TRBV3-2; cdr3_length: 13
cdr3_aa: ASSVLAGSTDTQY; clone_size: .; v_call: TRBV9; cdr3_length: 13
cdr3_aa: AISEARLDTQY; clone_size: .; v_call: TRBV10-3; cdr3_length: 11
cdr3_aa: ASSLSGAGLNTEAF; clone_size: once; v_call: TRBV27; cdr3_length: 14
cdr3_aa: SVLKLTGTQYEQY; clone_size: .; v_call: TRBV29-1; cdr3_length: 13
cdr3_aa: ASSESQGIHEQY; clone_size: .; v_call: TRBV10-2; cdr3_length: 12
cdr3_aa: ASSFDPRDEQY; clone_size: .; v_call: TRBV5-5; cdr3_length: 11
cdr3_aa: ASSLNMGGDNSPLH; clone_size: few; v_call: TRBV7-3; cdr3_length: 14
cdr3_aa: ASSSGVRTKNIQY; clone_size: .; v_call: TRBV11-2; cdr3_length: 13
cdr3_aa: ASHQGEAEAF; clone_size: once; v_call: TRBV2; cdr3_length: 10
cdr3_aa: ASSRDRDRSEKLF; clone_size: .; v_call: TRBV18; cdr3_length: 13
cdr3_aa: ASSVQTGGNTIY; clone_size: .; v_call: TRBV9; cdr3_length: 12
cdr3_aa: ASSAESGQGRIYGYT; clone_size: .; v_call: TRBV9; cdr3_length: 15
cdr3_aa: ASSPSRQPSSGNTIY; clone_size: .; v_call: TRBV7-9; cdr3_length: 15
cdr3_aa: ASSSSWDSYGYT; clone_size: few; v_call: TRBV28; cdr3_length: 12
cdr3_aa: ASSLSWGPDEQF; clone_size: .; v_call: TRBV18; cdr3_length: 12
cdr3_aa: ASSFGDRVGYEQF; clone_size: .; v_call: TRBV28; cdr3_length: 13
cdr3_aa: ASSEMGAFSNQPQH; clone_size: .; v_call: TRBV6-1; cdr3_length: 14
cdr3_aa: ASRAGTGGYEQY; clone_size: .; v_call: TRBV5-1; cdr3_length: 12
cdr3_aa: SASPQGLGIRGYT; clone_size: .; v_call: TRBV20-1; cdr3_length: 13
cdr3_aa: ASSSDRSSYEQY; clone_size: once; v_call: TRBV7-9; cdr3_length: 12
cdr3_aa: ATSNRGVNEKLF; clone_size: once; v_call: TRBV15; cdr3_length: 12